This T cell receptor (beta chain) was retrieved from a study of Graves' ophthalmopathy and Graves' hyperthyroidism. This clonotype occurred many times. The CDR3 runs to 14 residues. Germline V lookup: CDR1 LNHDA, CDR2 SQIVND (reference sequence). Trimming took 7 bases from V and 6 from J; bases not matched to a gene: 6. Scientists amplified the TCR beta CDR3 regions from RNA transcripts. The first round was an RT-PCR with HTBI primers, and the second round was a multiplex PCR. MiXCR was run by TCRdb on the multiplex PCR reads, yielding one entry per CDR3 protein. The table includes roughly 350,000 distinct CDR3 sequences, roughly 15% detected once.

The sample taken for sequencing was peripheral blood. The chain recombines TRBV19 with TRBJ1-5, with 10 nucleotides matching TRBD1. This TCR was recovered from an adult woman with stable Graves' hyperthyroidism. The CDR3 nucleotides read TGTGCCAGTACCATCGGACAGGGGGTTCAGCCCCAGCATTTT. This gives the protein CASTIGQGVQPQHF.